This TCR beta chain emerged from a study of T cell repertoires in cytomegalovirus infection. Background on the study: Both CMV infection and a matching HLA type were indicated by public TCR beta signatures. Findings of the study overall: The ex vivo response showed dominance by HLA-C-restricted CMV-specific TCR beta clonotypes. CMV carriers with the relevant HLA were identified by cumulative public TCR beta family frequency.

There are 14 residues in the CDR3. V lost 3 bases, J lost 0 bases, and 12 bases lay in between. The germline V gene encodes CDR1 SQVTM and CDR2 ANQGSEA. Via MiXCR, TCRdb re-called the reads, giving one row per CDR3 protein. The sample consists of over 200,000 distinct CDR3 sequences, roughly 15% of them appearing once. This clonotype was found a few times. Its antigen is still unknown. The chain employs TRBV29-1 and TRBJ2-7; D not certain. The sequencing sample was made of PBMCs. This sequence was found in a human donor in good health (CMV status not recorded). Some clones in this sample may be carry-over from other donors' samples. The CDR3 is CSVELRADSYEQYF. The CDR3 DNA sequence: TGCAGCGTTGAGCTCCGGGCGGACTCCTACGAGCAGTACTTC.